This T cell receptor (beta chain) came from a study of graft-versus-host responses after intestinal transplantation. Study background: Each transplant was multivisceral, liver-intestinal, or isolated intestinal. Each patient got anti-thymocyte globulin induction, then tacrolimus and steroids for roughly 3 years.

Per the germline V gene, CDR1 is SEHNR and CDR2 is FQNEAQ (reference sequence). V was shortened by 2 bases and J by 2 bases, with 9 bases between the two germline ends. The CDR3 sequence is 15 residues long. The assay was immunoSEQ multiplex PCR, and TCRdb's table has in-frame clones only and misses some. The table includes about 89,000 clones, 85% to 95% detected once. Study-level points and caveats: GvH clones surfaced in recipient marrow, some emerging earlier in ileum or blood.

With regard to this clone: Its matching antigen is unknown.

This receptor was obtained from a human donor who received an intestinal transplant. The chain couples TRBV7-9 to TRBJ2-2; a possible D gene is TRBD1 (6 bases). Here the sequenced sample was unstimulated CD8+ T cells sorted from spleen or lymph node cells, taken before intestinal transplant. This chain's CDR3 is CASSLRQENTGELFF. DNA for the CDR3: TGTGCCAGCAGCTTACGACAGGAAAACACCGGGGAGCTGTTTTTT.